The next 21 T cell receptor beta chains were all read from a single sample in a study of blood T cell repertoires in COVID-19. Assay used: immunoSEQ multiplex PCR; TCRdb lists only in-frame clones, some missing. The data hold 250,000 or so clones, with roughly 84% observed a single time. Sample: PBMCs or T cells enriched from blood (not recorded which). These receptors all come from a man aged 45-65 years who had recovered from COVID-19.

This clone was found a few times. CDR3 DNA: TGTGCCTGGGGTCCTAGGAACACTGAAGCTTTCTTT. Translating gives CAWGPRNTEAFF. V usage is TRBV30 and J usage is TRBJ1-1; D gene ambiguous. V lost 5 bases, J lost 1 base, and 8 bases lay in between. The CDR3 has 12 residues. Looked up from germline, CDR1 is GTSNPN and CDR2 is SVGIG (reference sequence).

A single count supports this clone. The genes are TRBV7-3 and TRBJ1-2; 9 bases are shared with TRBD1. CDR1 and CDR2 from the germline V gene are SGHTA and FQGTGA. V was clipped by 4 bases and J by 7 bases; unmatched bases: 4. The CDR3 totals 13 residues. CDR3 coding DNA: TGTGCCAGCAGCTCTGGGACAGGGTTTGGCTACACCTTC. As protein: CASSSGTGFGYTF.

The chain is built from TRBV28 and TRBJ2-3; no clear D gene. The CDR3 is 15 residues long. Germline CDR1 is MDHEN and CDR2 is SYDVKM. V was shortened by 4 bases and J by 0 bases, with 11 bases between the two germline ends. CDR3 in DNA: TGTGCCAGCAGTTCTGGCGCACAGAGCACAGATACGCAGTATTTT. This encodes CASSSGAQSTDTQYF.

A few counts support this clone. The genes are TRBV9 and TRBJ1-2; no clear D. Germline values: CDR1 SGDLS, CDR2 YYNGEE. Trimming stripped 3 bases from V and 4 bases from J, with 10 bases between. The CDR3 sequence is 13 residues long. CDR3 residues: CASSGGRGYGYTF. The CDR3 DNA sequence: TGTGCCAGCAGCGGCGGACGGGGCTATGGCTACACCTTC. The variable domain in full, completed from reference TRBV9 and TRBJ1-2, reads DSGVTQTPKHLITATGQRVTLRCSPRSGDLSVYWYQQSLDQGLQFLIQYYNGEERAKGNILERFSAQQFPDLHSELNLSSLELGDSALYFCASSGGRGYGYTFGSGTRLTVV.

The J gene is TRBJ1-5, the V gene TRBV30; D gene uncertain. CDR1 and CDR2 (germline): GTSNPN, SVGIG (reference sequence). The V gene lost 1 base and the J gene lost 0 bases, with 7 bases spanning the gap. This CDR3 is 14 amino acids long. In DNA form, the CDR3 reads TGTGCCTGGAGTGGGCAAAATAGCAATCAGCCCCAGCATTTT. It specifies CAWSGQNSNQPQHF. Together with reference TRBV30 and TRBJ1-5, the CDR3 gives the full variable domain: SQTIHQWPATLVQPVGSPLSLECTVEGTSNPNLYWYRQAAGRGLQLLFYSVGIGQISSEVPQNLSASRPQDRQFILSSKKLLLSDSGFYLCAWSGQNSNQPQHFGDGTRLSIL.

The chain couples TRBV18 to TRBJ2-5; 10 bases are a match to TRBD1. Germline trimming cut 3 bases from V and 0 bases from J; bases unmatched to any gene: 10. The CDR3 runs to 18 residues. Germline V gene lookup returns CDR1 KGHSH and CDR2 LQKENI. CDR3 sequence reads: CASSPRTGGSSYQETQYF. The CDR3 nucleotides read TGTGCCAGCTCACCCAGGACAGGGGGAAGCTCGTACCAAGAGACCCAGTACTTC.

The chain is built from TRBV5-8 and TRBJ2-5, with 11 bases matching TRBD2. The CDR3 has 14 residues. Germline V gene sequence: CDR1 SGHTS, CDR2 YDEGEE. V dropped 3 bases and J dropped 3; count of bases not matched to a gene: 1. The CDR3, as DNA: TGTGCCAGCAGCTCGGGACTAGCGGAAGAGACCCAGTACTTC. Translating gives CASSSGLAEETQYF.

CDR3 sequence: CASSMGQPGYEQYF. For the CDR3, the DNA is TGTGCCAGTAGTATGGGACAACCAGGCTACGAGCAGTACTTC. The chain combines TRBV19 with TRBJ2-7, with D tentatively TRBD1 (6 bases). Trimming took 3 bases from V and 3 from J, leaving 12 bases between them. Germline loops: CDR1 LNHDA, CDR2 SQIVND (reference sequence). This CDR3 has 14 residues.

The chain carries TRBV5-1 and TRBJ1-5, with 7 bases fitting TRBD1. The CDR3 is 14 residues long. Per the germline V gene, CDR1 is SGHRS and CDR2 is YFSETQ. V dropped 0 bases and J dropped 9; count of bases not matched to a gene: 6. This CDR3 is CASSLGQGIRPQHF. The CDR3 nucleotides are TGCGCCAGCAGCTTGGGACAGGGAATTCGGCCCCAGCATTTT.

V is TRBV5-6 and J is TRBJ2-1, with TRBD2 matching 7 bases. Trimming removed 0 bases from V and 2 bases from J; junction bases left unmatched: 5. Germline values: CDR1 SGHDT, CDR2 YYEEEE. The CDR3 sequence is 16 residues long. Written as DNA, the CDR3 is TGTGCCAGCAGCTTGGTGGGCGGGGGAACCTACAATGAGCAGTTCTTC. This gives the protein CASSLVGGGTYNEQFF.

The CDR3 DNA follows: TGCGCCAGCAGCTTGTTACTAGCGGGAGGCAACAATGAGCAGTTCTTC. Its protein product is CASSLLLAGGNNEQFF. The rearrangement links TRBV5-1 to TRBJ2-1; 12 nucleotides line up with TRBD2. Germline CDR1 reads SGHRS; CDR2 reads YFSETQ. Losses at the gene ends were 1 base for V and 5 bases for J; bases not matched to a gene: 4. This CDR3 is 16 amino acids long.

The chain joins TRBV5-1 to TRBJ2-7; tentatively, D is TRBD1 (6 bases). The V and J ends lost 4 bases and 6 bases respectively, with 17 bases between them. CDR1 and CDR2 (germline): SGHRS, YFSETQ. The CDR3 consists of 14 residues. CDR3 sequence: CASSNTGWGLEQYF. CDR3 bases: TGCGCCAGCAGCAATACAGGGTGGGGTCTCGAGCAGTACTTC. Together with reference TRBV5-1 and TRBJ2-7, the CDR3 gives the full variable domain: KAGVTQTPRYLIKTRGQQVTLSCSPISGHRSVSWYQQTPGQGLQFLFEYFSETQRNKGNFPGRFSGRQFSNSRSEMNVSTLELGDSALYLCASSNTGWGLEQYFGPGTRLTVT.

This clone was found a few times. This chain uses TRBV10-1 with TRBJ2-7; D possibly corresponds to TRBD2 (7 bases). The CDR3 has 13 amino acids. Deletions cut 5 bases from V and 9 bases from J, with 17 bases between. The germline V gene has CDR1 WNHNN and CDR2 SYGVQD (reference sequence). This CDR3 is CASSSTGGAMQYF. The CDR3, as DNA: TGCGCCAGCAGTAGCACGGGGGGCGCCATGCAGTACTTC.

The V gene is TRBV4-1, the J gene TRBJ1-2, with TRBD1 matching 8 bases. The CDR3 consists of 15 residues. Germline CDR1 is MGHRA and CDR2 is YSYEKL. The ends lost 5 bases at V and 8 bases at J; junction bases unmatched: 13. The CDR3, as DNA: TGCGCCAGCAGCATACAGAATGACAGGGGAATGGGCTACACCTTC. Translation gives CASSIQNDRGMGYTF.

The chain carries TRBV19 and TRBJ2-6, with D maybe TRBD1 (6 bases). V was pared by 1 base and J by 1 base, with 8 bases between. CDR3 length: 16 residues. Per the germline V gene, CDR1 is LNHDA and CDR2 is SQIVND (reference sequence). Here the CDR3 DNA reads TGTGCCAGTAGTATAGCCAGGGGTTCTGGGGCCAACGTCCTGACTTTC. Protein: CASSIARGSGANVLTF.

The rearrangement links TRBV9 to TRBJ1-1; 9 nucleotides agree with TRBD1. V was pared by 0 bases and J by 6 bases, with 9 bases of the junction left unmatched. CDR1 and CDR2 (germline): SGDLS, YYNGEE. CDR3 size: 16 residues. CDR3 DNA: TGTGCCAGCAGCGTAGGATCGGGGACAGGGATTTCTGAAGCTTTCTTT. Encoded protein: CASSVGSGTGISEAFF.

This clone was recorded a few times. This chain connects TRBV5-6 to TRBJ2-5; 10 nucleotides match TRBD1. Germline loops: CDR1 SGHDT, CDR2 YYEEEE. V lost 4 bases to trimming and J lost 4 bases; unmatched junction nucleotides: 4. The CDR3 length is 14 residues. This CDR3 reads CASSPRTGGETQYF. For the CDR3, the DNA is TGTGCCAGCAGCCCAAGGACAGGGGGAGAGACCCAGTACTTC.

This clone was seen more than once but under ten times. The genes are TRBV9 and TRBJ2-1; 13 nucleotides match TRBD2. The junction had 18 bases not matched to a gene; V was cut back by 0 bases and J by 6 bases. Germline loops: CDR1 SGDLS, CDR2 YYNGEE. This CDR3 contains 21 residues. Here the CDR3 DNA reads TGTGCCAGCAGCGTAGCCCCTGGGCTACTAGCGGGAGGGCGGGGGATCAATGAGCAGTTCTTC. This sequence encodes CASSVAPGLLAGGRGINEQFF.

This clone was detected once. V and J are TRBV9 and TRBJ2-7, with D maybe TRBD2 (5 bases). From germline, CDR1 is SGDLS and CDR2 YYNGEE. V was cut by 2 bases and J by 2 bases, with 8 bases left in between. The CDR3 has 13 residues. CDR3 sequence (DNA): TGTGCCAGCAGCGTCGGGAACACCTACGAGCAGTACTTC. It yields the protein CASSVGNTYEQYF. Filled out from reference TRBV9 and TRBJ2-7, the complete variable domain reads DSGVTQTPKHLITATGQRVTLRCSPRSGDLSVYWYQQSLDQGLQFLIQYYNGEERAKGNILERFSAQQFPDLHSELNLSSLELGDSALYFCASSVGNTYEQYFGPGTRLTVT.

The chain combines TRBV13 with TRBJ2-3, with D possibly TRBD2 on 5 matching bases. The germline V gene encodes CDR1 PRHDT and CDR2 FYEKMQ (reference sequence). Trimming pared 5 bases from V and 5 bases from J, leaving 14 bases between. CDR3 length equals 14 residues. The CDR3 here is CASSPQRRVDTQYF. In DNA form, the CDR3 reads TGTGCCAGCAGCCCCCAAAGGCGGGTAGATACGCAGTATTTT.

This chain links TRBV28 with TRBJ2-7; D is perhaps TRBD1 (5 bases). Deletions cut 5 bases from V and 3 bases from J, with 11 bases between. CDR3 length: 13 amino acids. CDR1 is MDHEN, CDR2 SYDVKM, per germline. The chain's CDR3 is CASSQTGLYEQYF. CDR3 bases: TGTGCCAGCAGTCAAACAGGTCTCTACGAGCAGTACTTC.